A single TCR beta chain is shown here with its context. Next came a second PCR, run for about 6 to 11 cycles, which used a sample-barcoded 5' primer along with a J-beta primer mix. A single record per CDR3 protein comes from TCRdb applying MiXCR to the 5' RACE reads. The table lists some 1.5 million distinct CDR3 sequences, approximately 30% of them singletons, with over 7% in the top ten. Roughly 9.5 milliliters of peripheral blood were drawn from each donor into EDTA-treated tubes. Whenever a sample was processed, at least 6 million PBMCs were isolated. This entry comes from a study of blood T cells in healthy people across ages. The CDR3 consists of 16 residues. The germline CDR1 and CDR2 sequences are SGDLS and YYNGEE. The V segment lost 3 bases and the J segment 4 bases; nucleotides outside the gene matches: 6.

Sequencing input: blood. The receptor comes from a woman aged 25-40 years in good health. V is TRBV9 and J is TRBJ2-2; 10 bases line up with TRBD1. The CDR3, as DNA: TGTGCCAGCAGCGCCACCGGGACAGGGGCCACCGGGGAGCTGTTTTTT. Its translation: CASSATGTGATGELFF.